The clone carrying this T cell receptor beta chain was observed a few times. Its specificity is not known. V lost 9 bases to trimming and J lost 4 bases; unmatched junction nucleotides: 12. This CDR3 has 15 residues. The germline CDR1 and CDR2 sequences are KGHDR and SFDVKD. The sample comes from a study of CD8 T cells in ankylosing spondylitis. Using quantitative 5'-RACE with molecular barcodes, the authors made TCR beta libraries. TCRdb reprocessed the 5' RACE reads with MiXCR, giving one entry per CDR3 protein. The table includes under 550,000 distinct CDR3 sequences, 25% to 30% detected once. Study results and limitations: Within matched ankylosing spondylitis synovial fluid, disease-linked clones were reportedly significantly enriched. Previously reported in reactive arthritis synovial fluid and blood were some of the motif variants. Made up of eight or nine highly homologous variants, a TCR beta motif appeared characteristic of ankylosing spondylitis blood.

What was sequenced was blood, either unsorted or a sorted T cell fraction (not recorded which). This clonotype originated in a male donor with ankylosing spondylitis. The rearrangement uses TRBV24-1 and TRBJ1-2; 8 bases are shared with TRBD1. Here the CDR3 reads CATEGQERTGYGYTF. CDR3 sequence (DNA): TGTGCCACCGAGGGACAGGAACGTACGGGCTATGGCTACACCTTC.